The 19 T cell receptor beta chains reported below all come from one sample, sequenced in a study of blood T cell repertoires in COVID-19. Using immunoSEQ multiplex PCR, the repertoire was profiled, and TCRdb retains in-frame clones only, with some absent. This sample has 70,000 or so clones, with about 86% found just once. Source material: peripheral blood. The origin of the receptors is a man aged 45-65 years with acute or convalescent COVID-19.

V and J are TRBV19 and TRBJ2-5; D gene uncertain. The CDR3 runs 15 residues. The germline V gene encodes CDR1 LNHDA and CDR2 SQIVND (reference sequence). V gave up 2 bases and J gave up 1 base, with 11 bases separating them. CDR3 in amino acids: CASSINMGSQETQYF. CDR3 sequence (DNA): TGTGCCAGTAGTATAAATATGGGCAGCCAAGAGACCCAGTACTTC.

V and J are TRBV18 and TRBJ1-2; D may be TRBD1 (6 bases). Germline CDR1 KGHSH, CDR2 LQKENI. Deletions cut 6 bases from V and 6 bases from J, with 17 bases between. The CDR3 loop spans 14 amino acids. CDR3 region: CASSQGTGTDGYTF. In nucleotides, the CDR3 is TGTGCCAGCTCCCAGGGCACAGGGACGGATGGCTACACCTTC.

J is TRBJ1-3 and V is TRBV30; 11 positions match TRBD1. This CDR3 contains 16 residues. The V and J ends lost 2 bases and 4 bases, in that order; junction bases with no gene match: 7. CDR1 and CDR2 (germline): GTSNPN, SVGIG (reference sequence). CDR3 nucleotides: TGTGCCTGGAGTATAGCCGGGACAGGGGGAGGAAACACCATATATTTT. Its protein is CAWSIAGTGGGNTIYF. The variable domain in full, completed from reference TRBV30 and TRBJ1-3, reads SQTIHQWPATLVQPVGSPLSLECTVEGTSNPNLYWYRQAAGRGLQLLFYSVGIGQISSEVPQNLSASRPQDRQFILSSKKLLLSDSGFYLCAWSIAGTGGGNTIYFGEGSWLTVV.

CDR3 bases: TGTGCCAGCAGCCAAGAGAGGCAGGGGTCCTACGAGCAGTACTTC. It codes for CASSQERQGSYEQYF. V and J are TRBV4-2 and TRBJ2-7, with a possible D match to TRBD1 (6 bases). Germline CDR1 reads LGHNA; CDR2 reads YNFKEQ. Between the trimmed V and J ends, which lost 0 bases and 1 base, there was a span of 10 bases. The CDR3 is 15 residues long.

This chain connects TRBV11-3 to TRBJ1-1; 9 positions match TRBD1. Germline assignment: CDR1 SGHNT and CDR2 YENEEA. This CDR3 spans 15 amino acids. V dropped 6 bases and J dropped 0; count of bases not matched to a gene: 5. CDR3 DNA sequence: TGTGCCAGCAGGGGGGACAGGGCCTTGAACACTGAAGCTTTCTTT. Amino acid sequence: CASRGDRALNTEAFF.

This clone was observed once. The chain joins TRBV12-5 to TRBJ2-3, with unresolved D. The CDR3 has 18 residues. Trimming shortened V by 0 bases and J by 1 base, and 17 bases separated the two germline ends. Looked up from germline, CDR1 is LGHNT and CDR2 is FRNRAP. CDR3 DNA sequence: TGTGCTAGTGGTTTGGTCGTAGACCCCGGGTATGGCACAGATACGCAGTATTTT. It is translated as CASGLVVDPGYGTDTQYF.

The rearrangement joins TRBV10-1 to TRBJ2-3; D is unclear. CDR3 size: 13 residues. Germline CDR1 is WNHNN and CDR2 is SYGVQD (reference sequence). V lost 3 bases, J lost 5 bases, and 9 bases lay in between. The CDR3 region is CASSDPRIDTQYF. The DNA of the CDR3 is TGCGCCAGCAGTGATCCCCGTATAGATACGCAGTATTTT.

This sequence joins TRBV12-5 and TRBJ2-7; TRBD1 matches 8 bases. The CDR3 sequence is 17 residues long. Unmatched junction bases numbered 13, after V lost 1 base and J lost 5 bases. Germline V gives CDR1 LGHNT, CDR2 FRNRAP. Here the CDR3 reads CASGLETSYQGADEQYF. CDR3 nucleotide sequence: TGTGCTAGTGGTTTGGAAACCAGTTACCAGGGGGCCGACGAGCAGTACTTC. The whole variable domain, filled in from reference TRBV12-5 and TRBJ2-7, reads DARVTQTPRHKVTEMGQEVTMRCQPILGHNTVFWYRQTMMQGLELLAYFRNRAPLDDSGMPKDRFSAEMPDATLATLKIQPSEPRDSAVYFCASGLETSYQGADEQYFGPGTRLTVT.

Only one count was recorded for this clone. The V gene is TRBV3-1 (or the pseudogene TRBV3-2), the J gene TRBJ2-7; 10 bases line up with TRBD2. The germline gives CDR1 LGHDT, CDR2 YNNKEL (reference sequence). V lost 5 bases to trimming and J lost 4 bases; unmatched junction nucleotides: 8. The CDR3 totals 15 residues. In DNA form, the CDR3 reads TGTGCCAGCAGCAGCAGGGCTAGCGGGAGTTACGAGCAGTACTTC. Translated, it gives CASSSRASGSYEQYF.

The rearrangement joins TRBV2 to TRBJ1-2; 10 nucleotides match TRBD1. Unmatched junction bases numbered 8, after V lost 3 bases and J lost 7 bases. This CDR3 contains 15 residues. Germline assignment: CDR1 SNHLY and CDR2 FYNNEI. This CDR3 reads CASSDHRDRGGGYTF. The CDR3 DNA sequence: TGTGCCAGCAGTGATCATCGGGACAGGGGCGGTGGCTACACCTTC.

The chain links TRBV23-1 to TRBJ1-2, with D perhaps TRBD1 (6 bases). TRBV23-1 is sorted into the ORF group, with uncertain function. The length of the CDR3 is 17 residues. V lost 3 bases and J lost 2, with 19 bases in between. DNA for the CDR3: TGCGCCAGCAGTCAGTCGCCGGGGGGGGCCGAAAACTATGGCTACACCTTC. This codes for CASSQSPGGAENYGYTF.

V gene TRBV10-1 combines with J gene TRBJ2-1, with D possibly matching TRBD2 (5 bases). V was pared by 2 bases and J by 2 bases, with 10 bases between. CDR1 is WNHNN and CDR2 is SYGVQD in the germline V gene (reference sequence). CDR3 length: 15 residues. As DNA, the CDR3 is TGCGCCAGCAGTGAGGGTGGGAGTGCCTACAATGAGCAGTTCTTC. The encoded protein is CASSEGGSAYNEQFF.

The chain employs TRBV19 and TRBJ2-3, with 7 bases aligning to TRBD2. The germline V gene encodes CDR1 LNHDA and CDR2 SQIVND (reference sequence). The ends lost 5 bases at V and 2 bases at J; junction bases unmatched: 7. The CDR3 has 15 amino acids. CDR3 protein: CASSSLADNTDTQYF. The CDR3, as DNA: TGTGCCAGTAGTTCCCTAGCGGATAACACAGATACGCAGTATTTT.

This chain links TRBV28 with TRBJ1-2, with 7 bases aligning to TRBD1. The CDR3 loop spans 17 amino acids. Germline V CDR1 and CDR2: MDHEN, SYDVKM. J was trimmed by 4 bases and V by 1 base; bases with no gene match: 12. In DNA form, the CDR3 reads TGTGCCAGCAGTTTATCCCACGGGCTCCAGGGGGGCTATGGCTACACCTTC. It encodes CASSLSHGLQGGYGYTF.

The gene calls are TRBV30 and TRBJ2-1; D not certain. This CDR3 has 14 amino acids. Trimming pared 1 base from V and 0 bases from J, leaving 7 bases between. CDR1 is GTSNPN and CDR2 is SVGIG in the germline V gene (reference sequence). The CDR3 DNA reads TGTGCCTGGAGTGACTGGAGCTCCTACAATGAGCAGTTCTTC. Translated: CAWSDWSSYNEQFF.

J is TRBJ2-1 and V is TRBV5-4; 10 bases are a match to TRBD2. Looked up from germline, CDR1 is SGHNT and CDR2 is YYREEE (reference sequence). CDR3 size: 17 residues. V shed 3 bases, J shed 4 bases, and the junction held 10 bases outside the gene matches. In nucleotides, the CDR3 is TGTGCCAGCAGCTCAGCAGCCGCTAGCGGGAGTTACAATGAGCAGTTCTTC. Residues: CASSSAAASGSYNEQFF. The full variable domain, completed using reference TRBV5-4 and TRBJ2-1, is ETGVTQSPTHLIKTRGQQVTLRCSSQSGHNTVSWYQQALGQGPQFIFQYYREEENGRGNFPPRFSGLQFPNYSSELNVNALELDDSALYLCASSSAAASGSYNEQFFGPGTRLTVL.

The rearrangement uses TRBV28 and TRBJ2-2; 9 bases are a match to TRBD2. This CDR3 is 19 amino acids long. Germline values: CDR1 MDHEN, CDR2 SYDVKM. V shed 2 bases, J shed 5 bases, and the junction held 15 bases outside the gene matches. The CDR3 nucleotides read TGTGCCAGCAGTTTAACCTTGTCTGAAGCGGGAGGTGGAACCGGGGAGCTGTTTTTT. Protein: CASSLTLSEAGGGTGELFF.

J is TRBJ1-6 and V is TRBV19; TRBD1 is a possible D gene (5 bases). CDR3 length equals 13 residues. V was clipped by 6 bases and J by 9 bases, with 12 bases between them. Germline CDR1 reads LNHDA; CDR2 reads SQIVND (reference sequence). The CDR3 DNA reads as TGTGCCAGTAGCAACCCAGGGCTTTCACCCCTCCACTTT. Translated, it gives CASSNPGLSPLHF. The variable domain in full, completed from reference TRBV19 and TRBJ1-6, reads DGGITQSPKYLFRKEGQNVTLSCEQNLNHDAMYWYRQDPGQGLRLIYYSQIVNDFQKGDIAEGYSVSREKKESFPLTVTSAQKNPTAFYLCASSNPGLSPLHFGNGTRLTVT.

V is TRBV20-1 and J is TRBJ1-5, with 8 nucleotides matching TRBD1. Unmatched junction bases numbered 6, after V lost 3 bases and J lost 2 bases. The CDR3 has 15 residues. Looked up from germline, CDR1 is DFQATT and CDR2 is SNEGSKA (reference sequence). The chain's CDR3 is CSASGTGRGNQPQHF. The CDR3 nucleotides read TGCAGTGCTAGTGGGACAGGACGCGGCAATCAGCCCCAGCATTTT.